The rows below give T cell receptor beta chains drawn from one sample of a study of response to subunit inactivated influenza vaccine. Via MiXCR, TCRdb re-called the RT-PCR reads, giving one row per CDR3 protein. The data contain around 190,000 distinct CDR3 sequences, around 9% of them singletons. The specimen comprised non-naive T cells sorted from PBMCs, sampled on the day of vaccination. The receptor set was obtained from a middle-aged man who received an inactivated influenza vaccine. Each CDR3 is given with its conserved first and last residue. A D gene is named only where the DNA matches it firmly. The listing skips clone size in some rows; elsewhere it reads once, few, many or a size class.

>-|many|TRBJ2-7|TRBV10-2
CASGKREVTYEQYF
TGCGCCAGCGGCAAAAGGGAAGTTACCTACGAGCAGTACTTC
>-|-|TRBJ2-1|TRBV20-1
CSARTGIPGNEQFF
TGCAGTGCTAGAACCGGGATCCCTGGCAATGAGCAGTTCTTC
>-|-|TRBJ1-3|TRBV6-1
CASSLTGIGGNTIYF
TGTGCCAGCAGTCTCACAGGGATTGGTGGAAACACCATATATTTT
>-|-|TRBJ2-3|TRBV5-1
CASSLEGLGTDTQYF
TGCGCCAGCAGCTTGGAGGGCCTTGGAACAGATACGCAGTATTTT
>TRBD1|-|TRBJ2-6|TRBV20-1
CSAVQGAGANVLTF
TGCAGTGCAGTACAGGGGGCTGGGGCCAACGTCCTGACTTTC
>-|many|TRBJ1-1|TRBV4-2
CASSQVWQSNTEAFF
TGTGCCAGCAGCCAAGTGTGGCAGTCGAACACTGAAGCTTTCTTT
>TRBD2|few|TRBJ2-3|TRBV6-2/TRBV6-3
CASRTRGGGTDTQYF
TGTGCCAGCAGAACGCGGGGGGGAGGAACAGATACGCAGTATTTT
>TRBD1|-|TRBJ1-2|TRBV7-2
CASSLIQLQGGYGYTF
TGTGCCAGCAGCTTAATTCAATTACAGGGGGGTTATGGCTACACCTTC
>-|many|TRBJ1-4|TRBV3-1
CASSPREGFGEKLFF
TGTGCCAGCAGCCCAAGAGAGGGATTCGGCGAAAAACTGTTTTTT
>-|few|TRBJ2-7|TRBV6-1
CASSDVTLGEQYF
TGTGCCAGCAGTGATGTGACATTGGGTGAGCAGTACTTC
>-|many|TRBJ2-7|TRBV28
CASTRGGRASYEQYF
TGTGCCAGCACCCGAGGTGGACGGGCATCCTACGAGCAGTACTTC
>TRBD1|many|TRBJ2-5|TRBV6-5
CASSWTGDGQETQYF
TGTGCCAGCAGTTGGACAGGGGACGGACAAGAGACCCAGTACTTC
>TRBD2|-|TRBJ2-1|TRBV13
CASSPGLAGVHEQFF
TGTGCCAGCAGCCCTGGACTAGCGGGAGTACATGAGCAGTTCTTC
>-|few|TRBJ2-7|TRBV7-2
CASSWFGQGGDEQYF
TGTGCCAGCAGCTGGTTTGGTCAGGGAGGCGACGAGCAGTACTTC
>-|many|TRBJ2-1|TRBV4-2
CASSQDGQGYNEQFF
TGTGCCAGCAGCCAAGATGGGCAGGGGTACAATGAGCAGTTCTTC
>-|-|TRBJ1-5|TRBV20-1
CSARESPAQPQHF
TGCAGTGCTAGAGAGTCTCCAGCGCAGCCCCAGCATTTT
>TRBD1|few|TRBJ2-3|TRBV20-1
CSARGLGTGISTDTQYF
TGCAGTGCTAGAGGACTCGGGACAGGGATTAGCACAGATACGCAGTATTTT
>-|-|TRBJ2-2|TRBV19
CASSIQQVLTGELFF
TGTGCCAGTAGTATTCAGCAGGTACTCACCGGGGAGCTGTTTTTT
>TRBD1|-|TRBJ2-5|TRBV5-4
CASRQGGTGNQETQYF
TGTGCCAGCAGACAAGGGGGGACAGGGAATCAAGAGACCCAGTACTTC
>TRBD2|-|TRBJ2-7|TRBV20-1
CSARYTSGPYEQYF
TGCAGTGCTAGGTACACTAGCGGTCCCTACGAGCAGTACTTC
>TRBD2|many|TRBJ2-5|TRBV4-2
CASSQEWQGLAGGRETQYF
TGTGCCAGCAGCCAAGAATGGCAGGGACTAGCGGGAGGGCGAGAGACCCAGTACTTC
>-|-|TRBJ2-7|TRBV5-1
CASSLSPGAPDLAEQYF
TGCGCCAGCAGCTTGTCCCCGGGGGCTCCCGACTTGGCGGAGCAGTACTTC
>-|-|TRBJ1-2|TRBV29-1
CSVPQTDSNYGYTF
TGCAGCGTGCCTCAGACCGACTCTAACTATGGCTACACCTTC
>-|few|TRBJ2-3|TRBV28
CASSDTRTQYF
TGTGCCAGCAGTGACACCCGAACGCAGTATTTT
>-|many|TRBJ1-2|TRBV29-1
CSVDQGRLSGYTF
TGCAGCGTTGACCAGGGGAGGTTGTCGGGCTACACCTTC
>TRBD2|many|TRBJ2-1|TRBV28
CASSGGWGTSSNEQFF
TGTGCCAGCAGTGGGGGGTGGGGGACTAGCAGCAATGAGCAGTTCTTC
>-|-|TRBJ2-5|TRBV21-1
CASSKSGRVREETQYF
TGTGCCAGCAGCAAAAGTGGGCGGGTTAGGGAAGAGACCCAGTACTTC
>TRBD1|many|TRBJ2-2|TRBV30
CAWNRIGTGPTGELFF
TGTGCCTGGAATAGAATAGGGACAGGGCCAACCGGGGAGCTGTTTTTT
>-|-|TRBJ1-2|TRBV7-2
CASSRGRWGGYTF
TGTGCCAGCAGCCGGGGACGTTGGGGTGGCTACACCTTC
>TRBD2|few|TRBJ2-7|TRBV12-3/TRBV12-4
CASKQGGSYEQYF
TGTGCCAGCAAGCAGGGCGGGAGCTACGAGCAGTACTTC
>-|few|TRBJ2-5|TRBV7-2
CASSSSLGETQYF
TGTGCCAGCAGCTCTAGCCTCGGCGAGACCCAGTACTTC
>-|-|TRBJ2-3|TRBV11-2
CASSLGGDAQYF
TGTGCCAGCAGCTTAGGGGGGGATGCGCAGTATTTT
>-|-|TRBJ2-7|TRBV20-1
CSARGQIYEQYF
TGCAGTGCTAGAGGCCAGATCTACGAGCAGTACTTC
>-|many|TRBJ1-1|TRBV6-5
CASSYSPSQSEAFF
TGTGCCAGCAGTTACTCGCCCAGTCAATCTGAAGCTTTCTTT
>-|few|TRBJ1-1|TRBV9
CASSVWTPGTEAFF
TGTGCCAGCAGCGTATGGACGCCCGGCACTGAAGCTTTCTTT
>TRBD2|few|TRBJ2-1|TRBV7-2
CASSLSGRVDEQFF
TGTGCCAGCAGCTTAAGCGGGAGGGTGGATGAGCAGTTCTTC
>TRBD2|many|TRBJ2-2|TRBV7-2
CASSLPRGEYTGELFF
TGTGCCAGCAGCTTACCTCGGGGGGAGTACACCGGGGAGCTGTTTTTT
>TRBD2|few|TRBJ2-7|TRBV7-2
CASSRGGLTYEQYF
TGTGCCAGCAGCCGCGGGGGGCTGACCTACGAGCAGTACTTC
>-|few|TRBJ2-3|TRBV24-1
CATSRSGRLSTDTQYF
TGTGCCACCAGTCGTTCGGGAAGGCTAAGCACAGATACGCAGTATTTT
>-|-|TRBJ2-7|TRBV5-6
CASAPGLFGYEQYF
TGTGCCAGCGCCCCCGGGCTCTTCGGCTACGAGCAGTACTTC
>-|many|TRBJ2-7|TRBV28
CASSFGFGSYEQYF
TGTGCCAGCAGTTTTGGGTTCGGCTCCTACGAGCAGTACTTC
>-|few|TRBJ2-6|TRBV5-1
CASSSQGTGANVLTF
TGCGCCAGCAGCTCCCAGGGGACTGGGGCCAACGTCCTGACTTTC
>-|many|TRBJ2-7|TRBV28
CASSLLRKPSYEQYF
TGTGCCAGCAGTTTATTACGGAAACCCTCCTACGAGCAGTACTTC
>-|few|TRBJ1-1|TRBV30
CASHLGHTEAFF
TGTGCCAGCCATTTGGGCCACACTGAAGCTTTCTTT
>-|few|TRBJ2-5|TRBV5-1
CASSLAGYLRETQYF
TGCGCCAGCAGCTTGGCGGGCTACCTAAGGGAGACCCAGTACTTC
>-|many|TRBJ1-2|TRBV20-1
CSARVGGEGNYGYTF
TGCAGTGCTAGAGTGGGGGGGGAGGGGAACTATGGCTACACCTTC
>-|-|TRBJ2-2|TRBV7-3
CASSLTLVGELFF
TGTGCCAGCAGCTTAACTTTAGTTGGGGAGCTGTTTTTT